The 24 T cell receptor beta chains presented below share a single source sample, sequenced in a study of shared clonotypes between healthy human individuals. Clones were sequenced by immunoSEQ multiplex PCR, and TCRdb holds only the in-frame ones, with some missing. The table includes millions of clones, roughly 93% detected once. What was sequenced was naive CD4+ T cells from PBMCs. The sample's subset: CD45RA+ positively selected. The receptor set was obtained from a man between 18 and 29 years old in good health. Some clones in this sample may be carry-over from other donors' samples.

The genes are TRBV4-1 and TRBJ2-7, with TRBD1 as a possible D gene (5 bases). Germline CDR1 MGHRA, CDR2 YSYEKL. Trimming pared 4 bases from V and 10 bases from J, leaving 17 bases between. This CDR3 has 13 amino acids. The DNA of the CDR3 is TGCGCCAGCAGCCGATTATCGACAGCGAATCAGTACTTC. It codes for CASSRLSTANQYF.

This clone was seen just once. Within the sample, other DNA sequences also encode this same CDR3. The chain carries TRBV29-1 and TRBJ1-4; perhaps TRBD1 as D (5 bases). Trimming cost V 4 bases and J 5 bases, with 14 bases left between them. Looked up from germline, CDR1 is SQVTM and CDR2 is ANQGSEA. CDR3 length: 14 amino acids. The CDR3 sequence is CSVVEGSTNEKLFF. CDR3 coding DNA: TGCAGCGTTGTGGAGGGGAGTACGAATGAAAAACTGTTTTTT.

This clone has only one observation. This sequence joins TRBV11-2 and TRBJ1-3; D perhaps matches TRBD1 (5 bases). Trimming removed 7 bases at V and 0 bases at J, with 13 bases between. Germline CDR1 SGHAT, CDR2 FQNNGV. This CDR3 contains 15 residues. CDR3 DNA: TGTGCCAGCACCCTGGGACCGAACTCTGGAAACACCATATATTTT. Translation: CASTLGPNSGNTIYF. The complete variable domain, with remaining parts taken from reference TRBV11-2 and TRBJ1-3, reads EAGVAQSPRYKIIEKRQSVAFWCNPISGHATLYWYQQILGQGPKLLIQFQNNGVVDDSQLPKDRFSAERLKGVDSTLKIQPAKLEDSAVYLCASTLGPNSGNTIYFGEGSWLTVV.

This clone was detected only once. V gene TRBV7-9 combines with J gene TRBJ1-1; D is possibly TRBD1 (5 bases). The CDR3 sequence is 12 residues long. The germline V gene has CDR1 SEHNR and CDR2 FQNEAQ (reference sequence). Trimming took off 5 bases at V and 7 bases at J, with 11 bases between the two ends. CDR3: CASSGYRYEAFF. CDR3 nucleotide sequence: TGTGCCAGCAGCGGTTACAGGTATGAAGCTTTCTTT.

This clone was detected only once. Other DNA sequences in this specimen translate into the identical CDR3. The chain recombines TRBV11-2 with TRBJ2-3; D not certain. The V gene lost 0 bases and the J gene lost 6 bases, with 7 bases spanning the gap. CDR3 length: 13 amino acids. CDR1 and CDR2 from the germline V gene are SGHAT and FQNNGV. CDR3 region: CASSLDYTDTQYF. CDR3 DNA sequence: TGTGCCAGCAGCTTAGATTACACGGATACGCAGTATTTT.

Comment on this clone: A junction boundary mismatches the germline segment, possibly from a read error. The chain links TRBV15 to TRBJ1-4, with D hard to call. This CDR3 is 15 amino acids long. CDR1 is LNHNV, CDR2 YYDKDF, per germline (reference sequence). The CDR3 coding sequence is TGTGCCACCGGCAGGAAACCTGCAACTAATGAAAAACTGTTTTTT. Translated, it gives CATGRKPATNEKLFF.

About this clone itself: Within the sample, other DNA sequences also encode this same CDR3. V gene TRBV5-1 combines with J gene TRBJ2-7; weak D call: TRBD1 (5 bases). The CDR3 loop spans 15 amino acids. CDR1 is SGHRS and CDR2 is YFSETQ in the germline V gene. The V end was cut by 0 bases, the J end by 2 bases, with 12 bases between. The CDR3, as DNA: TGCGCCAGCAGCTTGGAGGGGCAGGCCGCCTACGAGCAGTACTTC. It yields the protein CASSLEGQAAYEQYF.

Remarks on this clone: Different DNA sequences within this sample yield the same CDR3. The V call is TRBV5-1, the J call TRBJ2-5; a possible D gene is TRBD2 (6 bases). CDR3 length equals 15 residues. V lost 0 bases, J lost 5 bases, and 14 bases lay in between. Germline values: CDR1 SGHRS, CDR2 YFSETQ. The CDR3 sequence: CASSLAGTGEETQYF. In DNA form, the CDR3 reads TGCGCCAGCAGCTTGGCCGGGACGGGAGAGGAGACCCAGTACTTC.

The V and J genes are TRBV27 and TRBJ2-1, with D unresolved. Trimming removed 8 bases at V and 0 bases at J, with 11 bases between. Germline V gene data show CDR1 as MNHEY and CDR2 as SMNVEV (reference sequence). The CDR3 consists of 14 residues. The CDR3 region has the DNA TGTGCCAGCCGCATACCCGACTCCTACAATGAGCAGTTCTTC. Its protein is CASRIPDSYNEQFF.

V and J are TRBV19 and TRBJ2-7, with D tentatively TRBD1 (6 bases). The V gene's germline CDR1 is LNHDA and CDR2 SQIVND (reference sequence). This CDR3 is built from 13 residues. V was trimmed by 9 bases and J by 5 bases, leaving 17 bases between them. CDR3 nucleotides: TGTGCCAGCCGTACACAGGGAACCGACGAGCAGTACTTC. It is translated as CASRTQGTDEQYF. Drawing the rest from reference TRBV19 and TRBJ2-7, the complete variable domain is DGGITQSPKYLFRKEGQNVTLSCEQNLNHDAMYWYRQDPGQGLRLIYYSQIVNDFQKGDIAEGYSVSREKKESFPLTVTSAQKNPTAFYLCASRTQGTDEQYFGPGTRLTVT.

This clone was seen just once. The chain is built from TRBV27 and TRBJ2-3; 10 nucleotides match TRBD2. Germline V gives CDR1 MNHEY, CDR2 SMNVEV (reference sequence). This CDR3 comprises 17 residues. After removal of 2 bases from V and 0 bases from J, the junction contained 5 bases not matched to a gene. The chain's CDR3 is CASSLGLADPSTDTQYF. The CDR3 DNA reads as TGTGCCAGCAGTTTAGGACTAGCGGACCCTAGCACAGATACGCAGTATTTT.

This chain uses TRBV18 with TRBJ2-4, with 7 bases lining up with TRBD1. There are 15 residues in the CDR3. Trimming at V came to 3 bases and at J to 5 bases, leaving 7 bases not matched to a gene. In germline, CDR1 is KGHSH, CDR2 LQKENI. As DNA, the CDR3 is TGTGCCAGCTCACCCCGAGCCGGGACAGAAAACATTCAGTACTTC. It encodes CASSPRAGTENIQYF.

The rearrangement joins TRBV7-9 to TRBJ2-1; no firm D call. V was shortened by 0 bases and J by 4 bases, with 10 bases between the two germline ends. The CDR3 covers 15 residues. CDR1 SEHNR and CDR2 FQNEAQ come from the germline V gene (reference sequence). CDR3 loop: CASSLAWPLYNEQFF. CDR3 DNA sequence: TGTGCCAGCAGCTTAGCATGGCCATTATACAATGAGCAGTTCTTC.

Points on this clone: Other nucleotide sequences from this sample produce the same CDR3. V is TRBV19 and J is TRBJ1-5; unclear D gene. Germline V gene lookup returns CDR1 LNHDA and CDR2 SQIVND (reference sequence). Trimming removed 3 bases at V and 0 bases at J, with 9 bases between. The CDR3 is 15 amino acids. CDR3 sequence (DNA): TGTGCCAGTAGTATTGAGTTATATAGCAATCAGCCCCAGCATTTT. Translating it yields CASSIELYSNQPQHF.

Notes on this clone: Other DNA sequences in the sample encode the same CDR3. The CDR3 here is CASSLRGTSYEQYF. The DNA of the CDR3 is TGTGCCAGCAGCTTACGGGGGACATCCTACGAGCAGTACTTC. The gene calls are TRBV5-6 and TRBJ2-7; D could derive from TRBD1 or TRBD2 (6 bases each). V was shortened by 2 bases and J by 1 base, with 10 bases between the two germline ends. The CDR3 runs to 14 residues. CDR1 is SGHDT, CDR2 YYEEEE, per germline.

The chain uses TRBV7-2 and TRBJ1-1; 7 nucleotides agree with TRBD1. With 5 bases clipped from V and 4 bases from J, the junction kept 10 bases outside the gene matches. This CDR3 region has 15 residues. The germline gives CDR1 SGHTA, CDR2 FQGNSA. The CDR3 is CASSLQGSGGTEAFF. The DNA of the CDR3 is TGTGCCAGCAGCCTACAGGGGTCTGGGGGCACTGAAGCTTTCTTT. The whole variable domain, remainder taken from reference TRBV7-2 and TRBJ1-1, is GAGVSQSPSNKVTEKGKDVELRCDPISGHTALYWYRQSLGQGLEFLIYFQGNSAPDKSGLPSDRFSAERTGGSVSTLTIQRTQQEDSAVYLCASSLQGSGGTEAFFGQGTRLTVV.

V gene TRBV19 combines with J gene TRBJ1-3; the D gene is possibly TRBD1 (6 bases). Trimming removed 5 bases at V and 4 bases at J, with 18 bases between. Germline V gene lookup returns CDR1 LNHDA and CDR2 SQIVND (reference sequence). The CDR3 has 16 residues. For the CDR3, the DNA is TGTGCCAGTAGTGCCTTAGGACAGCCAGGCGGAAACACCATATATTTT. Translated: CASSALGQPGGNTIYF.

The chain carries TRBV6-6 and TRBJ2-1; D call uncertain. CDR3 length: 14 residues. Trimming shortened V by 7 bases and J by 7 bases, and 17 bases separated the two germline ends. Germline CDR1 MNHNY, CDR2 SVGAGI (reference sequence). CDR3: CASTLLPMGNEQFF. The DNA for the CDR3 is TGTGCCAGCACCCTTTTACCTATGGGGAATGAGCAGTTCTTC.

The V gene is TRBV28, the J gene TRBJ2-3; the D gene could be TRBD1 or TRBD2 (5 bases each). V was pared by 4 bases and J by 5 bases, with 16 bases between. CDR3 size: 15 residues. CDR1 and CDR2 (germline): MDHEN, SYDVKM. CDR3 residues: CASSSYGTAGDTQYF. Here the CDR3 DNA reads TGTGCCAGCAGTTCCTACGGGACCGCCGGAGATACGCAGTATTTT.

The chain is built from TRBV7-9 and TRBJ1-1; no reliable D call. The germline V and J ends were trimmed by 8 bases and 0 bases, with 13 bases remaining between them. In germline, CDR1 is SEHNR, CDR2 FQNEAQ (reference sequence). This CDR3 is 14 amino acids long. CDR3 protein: CASDMDGLNTEAFF. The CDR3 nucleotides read TGTGCCAGCGATATGGACGGTTTGAACACTGAAGCTTTCTTT.

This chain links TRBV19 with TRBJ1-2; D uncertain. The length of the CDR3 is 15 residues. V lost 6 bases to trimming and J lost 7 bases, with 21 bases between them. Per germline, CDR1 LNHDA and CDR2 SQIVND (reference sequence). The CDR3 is CASSERGGGRFGYTF. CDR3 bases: TGTGCCAGTAGCGAACGCGGAGGAGGAAGGTTTGGCTACACCTTC. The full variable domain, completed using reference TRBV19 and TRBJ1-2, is DGGITQSPKYLFRKEGQNVTLSCEQNLNHDAMYWYRQDPGQGLRLIYYSQIVNDFQKGDIAEGYSVSREKKESFPLTVTSAQKNPTAFYLCASSERGGGRFGYTFGSGTRLTVV.

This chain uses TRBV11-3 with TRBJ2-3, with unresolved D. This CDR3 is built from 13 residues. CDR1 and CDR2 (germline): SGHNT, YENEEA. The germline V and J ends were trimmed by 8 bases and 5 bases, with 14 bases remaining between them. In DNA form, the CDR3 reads TGTGCCAGCGCAGGCGACATCGGAGATACGCAGTATTTT. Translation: CASAGDIGDTQYF.

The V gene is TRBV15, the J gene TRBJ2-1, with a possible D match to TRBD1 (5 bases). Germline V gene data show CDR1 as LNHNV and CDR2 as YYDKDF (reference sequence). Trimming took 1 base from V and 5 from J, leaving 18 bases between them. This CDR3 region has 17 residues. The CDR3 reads CATSRGRRIRTHNEQFF. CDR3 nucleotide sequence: TGTGCCACCAGCAGAGGTAGACGGATCCGGACACACAATGAGCAGTTCTTC.

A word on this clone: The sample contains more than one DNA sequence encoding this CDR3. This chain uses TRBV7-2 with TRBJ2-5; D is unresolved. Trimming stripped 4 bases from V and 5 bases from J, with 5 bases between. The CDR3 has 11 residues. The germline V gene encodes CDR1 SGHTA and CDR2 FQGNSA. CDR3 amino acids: CASSSGETQYF. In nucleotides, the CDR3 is TGTGCCAGCAGCTCTGGGGAGACCCAGTACTTC.